This TCR beta chain was recorded in a study of blood T cells in healthy people across ages. The germline V gene has CDR1 SGHTA and CDR2 FQGNSA. V shed 5 bases and J shed 6 bases, with 14 bases lying between them. There are 14 residues in the CDR3. For this clonotype: The antigen remains unidentified.

Every donor contributed about 10 milliliters of peripheral blood by blood draw. Findings and limits, study-wide: From one million sequenced T cells, diversity estimates were lower bounds.

A second PCR, run for 7 to 11 cycles, used a sample-barcoded 5' primer plus a J-beta primer mix. TCRdb re-called the 5' RACE reads through MiXCR, storing one row per CDR3 protein. The top ten hold roughly a tenth of the sample, which has more than 900,000 distinct CDR3 sequences, 29% seen once. The sample was also reused in another study, on T cells of mothers and their children.

The sequence derives from a woman between 35 and 50 years old in good health. The chain uses TRBV7-2 and TRBJ1-5; possible D gene TRBD1, 6 bases. Sequencing used blood. This CDR3 is CASSQGRGGQPQHF. In DNA, the CDR3 is TGTGCCAGCAGCCAGGGGAGGGGCGGTCAGCCCCAGCATTTT.